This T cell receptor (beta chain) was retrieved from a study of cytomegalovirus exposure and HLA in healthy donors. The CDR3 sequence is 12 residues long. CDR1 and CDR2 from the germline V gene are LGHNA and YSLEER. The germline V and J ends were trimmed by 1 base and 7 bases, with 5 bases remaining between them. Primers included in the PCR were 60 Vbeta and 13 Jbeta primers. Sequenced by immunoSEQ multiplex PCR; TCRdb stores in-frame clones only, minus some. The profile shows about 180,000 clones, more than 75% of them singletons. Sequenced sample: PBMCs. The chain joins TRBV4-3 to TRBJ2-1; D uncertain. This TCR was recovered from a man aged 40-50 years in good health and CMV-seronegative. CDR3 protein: CASSQVSNEQFF. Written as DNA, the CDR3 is TGCGCCAGCAGCCAAGTATCGAATGAGCAGTTCTTC.